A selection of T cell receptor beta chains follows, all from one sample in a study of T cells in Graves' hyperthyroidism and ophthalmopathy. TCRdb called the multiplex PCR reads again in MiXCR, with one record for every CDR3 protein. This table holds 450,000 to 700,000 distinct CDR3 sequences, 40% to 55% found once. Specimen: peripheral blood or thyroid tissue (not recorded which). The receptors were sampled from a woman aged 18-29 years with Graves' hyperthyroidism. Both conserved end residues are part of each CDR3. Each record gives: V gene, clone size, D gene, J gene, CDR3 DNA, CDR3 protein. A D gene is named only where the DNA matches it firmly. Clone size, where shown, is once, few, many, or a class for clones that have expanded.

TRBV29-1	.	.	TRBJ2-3	TGCAGCCCAGGAGGGGCAGGAGATACGCAGTATTTT	CSPGGAGDTQYF
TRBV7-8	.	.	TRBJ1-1	TGTGCCAGCAGCTTAGGCAGGGGAGATGAAGCTTTCTTT	CASSLGRGDEAFF
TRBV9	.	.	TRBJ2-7	TGTGCCAGCAGCATCGGGAGTATGTACGAGCAGTACTTC	CASSIGSMYEQYF
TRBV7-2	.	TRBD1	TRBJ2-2	TGTGCCAGCAGCTTAGGGACAGGGGGCGTCAACACCGGGGAGCTGTTTTTT	CASSLGTGGVNTGELFF
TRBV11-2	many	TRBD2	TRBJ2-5	TGTGCCAGCAGCTTAGATAGTGAAGCGGGAGCAGGCGAGACCCAGTACTTC	CASSLDSEAGAGETQYF
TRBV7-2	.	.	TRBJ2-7	TGTGCCAGCAGCTTAAGCTCGTCTGGCAATGAGCAGTACTTC	CASSLSSSGNEQYF
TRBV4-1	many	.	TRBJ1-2	TGCGCCAGCAGCCAAGATCGGCAGGACTATGGCTACACCTTC	CASSQDRQDYGYTF
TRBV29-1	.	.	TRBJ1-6	TGCAGCAGTTACCTACCCGGGGGATCACCCCTCCACTTT	CSSYLPGGSPLHF
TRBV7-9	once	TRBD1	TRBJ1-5	TGTGCCAGCAGCGCGCAATTGGACAGGGGCCAGCCCCAGCATTTT	CASSAQLDRGQPQHF
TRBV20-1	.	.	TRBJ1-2	TGCAGTGCTGCAGGGGCTAACTATGGCTACACCTTC	CSAAGANYGYTF
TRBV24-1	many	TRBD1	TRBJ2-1	TGTGCCATCAGACAGGGCGGACAGCAGTTCTTC	CAIRQGGQQFF
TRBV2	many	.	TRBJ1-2	TGTGCCAGCAGTGAAGGGCGCCCCGATGGCTACACCTTC	CASSEGRPDGYTF
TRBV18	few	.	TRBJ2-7	TGTGCCAGCTCGGGGGGCGAACTGGACTACGAGCAGTACTTC	CASSGGELDYEQYF
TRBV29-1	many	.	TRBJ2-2	TGCAGCGTTGAATTGAGGGCCGGGGAGCTGTTTTTT	CSVELRAGELFF
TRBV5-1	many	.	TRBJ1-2	TGCGCCAGCAGCTTGGCAGGATCGACGTATGGCTACACCTTC	CASSLAGSTYGYTF
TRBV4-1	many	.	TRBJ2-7	TGCGCCAGCAGCCAAGTAGGGATGTCCTACGAGCAGTACTTC	CASSQVGMSYEQYF
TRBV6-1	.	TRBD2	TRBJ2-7	TGTGCCAGCAGTTACCTAAGGACTAGCGGGAGGGTCACAGTCGAGCAGTACTTC	CASSYLRTSGRVTVEQYF
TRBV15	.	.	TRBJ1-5	TGTGCCACCAGCAAAGGGGGGGGGGCGAGAAATCAGCCCCAGCATTTT	CATSKGGGARNQPQHF
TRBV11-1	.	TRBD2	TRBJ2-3	TGTGCCAGCAGCCCCGCCGGGACTAGGGCTAGCACAGATACGCAGTATTTT	CASSPAGTRASTDTQYF
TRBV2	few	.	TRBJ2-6	TGTGCCACCCGTAGCAGGGCTGGGGCCAACGTCCTGACTTTC	CATRSRAGANVLTF
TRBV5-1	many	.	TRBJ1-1	TGCGCCAGCGGACGGGGGCGCGACACTGAAGCTTTCTTT	CASGRGRDTEAFF
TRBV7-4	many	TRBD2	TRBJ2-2	TGTGCCAGCAGCCTTAGCGGGAGAGGGACCGGGGAGCTGTTTTTT	CASSLSGRGTGELFF
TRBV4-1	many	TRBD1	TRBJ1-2	TGCGCCAGCAGCCATGAAAACAGGGGTTCAGGAGGCTACACCTTC	CASSHENRGSGGYTF
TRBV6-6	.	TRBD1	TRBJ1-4	TGTGCCAGCAGTTACGTGACAGGGGGAAATAAAAAACTGTTTTTT	CASSYVTGGNKKLFF
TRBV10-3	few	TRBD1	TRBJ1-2	TGTGCCAGCAGTGAAAGCACCGGGACAGAGGCGTATGGCTACACCTTC	CASSESTGTEAYGYTF
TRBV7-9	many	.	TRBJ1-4	TGTGCCAGCAGTCGTACGGGTGCAACTAATGAAAAACTGTTTTTT	CASSRTGATNEKLFF
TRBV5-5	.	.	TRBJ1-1	TGTGCCAGCAGCTTTGGGACCAAGGTTGACACTGAAGCTTTCTTT	CASSFGTKVDTEAFF
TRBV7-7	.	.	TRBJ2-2	TGTGCCAGCAGCTTAGTCGTGGGGGCAGGGGAGCTGTTTTTT	CASSLVVGAGELFF
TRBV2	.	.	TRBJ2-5	TGTGCCAGCGGGGGGCAGGGGGAGAATACGCAGTACTTC	CASGGQGENTQYF
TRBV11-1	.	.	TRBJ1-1	TGTGCCAGCAGCTTGGAGGGGGTGAAAGCTTTCTTT	CASSLEGVKAFF
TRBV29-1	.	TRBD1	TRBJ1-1	TGCAGCGTTACAGGGACAGAGACCACTGAAGCTTTCTTT	CSVTGTETTEAFF
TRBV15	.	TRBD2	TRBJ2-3	TGTGCCACCAGCATCGCGGGACTAGTGGTTTCTTCGCGCCCCTCGCAGTATTTT	CATSIAGLVVSSRPSQYF
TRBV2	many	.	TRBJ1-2	TGTGCCAGCAGGAGGGAGGTAAGCGGGTCAAAATTTTACTATGGCTACACCTTC	CASRREVSGSKFYYGYTF
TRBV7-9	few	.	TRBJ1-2	TGTGCCTGGAGTGTAGGGCGGAGAAATAACTATGGCTACACCTTC	CAWSVGRRNNYGYTF
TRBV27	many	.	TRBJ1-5	TGTGCCAGCAGATCGGGCGGGGGGGGTCAGCCCCAGCATTTT	CASRSGGGGQPQHF
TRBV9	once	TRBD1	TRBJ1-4	TGTGCCAGCAGCGTAGGGGGACAGGGATTTGAAAAACTGTTTTTT	CASSVGGQGFEKLFF
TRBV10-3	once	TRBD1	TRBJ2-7	TGTGCCATCAGCCCGGGACAGGGCCAGTACTTC	CAISPGQGQYF
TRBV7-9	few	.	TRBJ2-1	TGTGCCAGCAGCCTCCGGGACTCCGACAATGAGCAGTTCTTC	CASSLRDSDNEQFF
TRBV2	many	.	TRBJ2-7	TGTGCCAGCAAGGGCCTTGGGAACGAGCAGTACTTC	CASKGLGNEQYF
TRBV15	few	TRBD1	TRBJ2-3	TGTGCCACCAGCAGAGAGACAGGGCAGACCACAGATACGCAGTATTTT	CATSRETGQTTDTQYF
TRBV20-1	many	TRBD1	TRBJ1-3	TGCAGTGCTACCAAGGGGGCGCGGGGAAACACCATATATTTT	CSATKGARGNTIYF
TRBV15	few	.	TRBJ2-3	TGTGCCACCAGCAGAGAGGGTGAAGCGGGTGAAGATACGCAGTATTTT	CATSREGEAGEDTQYF
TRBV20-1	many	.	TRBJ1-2	TGCAGTGCTAGAGATCCAGGGGTAACCTATGGCTACACCTTC	CSARDPGVTYGYTF
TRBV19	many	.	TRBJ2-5	TGTGCCAGTAGTATTGGAGCAGGGAGGGAGACCCAGTACTTC	CASSIGAGRETQYF
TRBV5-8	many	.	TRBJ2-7	TGTGCCAGCAGCTCGCCTGGATACGAGCAGTACTTC	CASSSPGYEQYF
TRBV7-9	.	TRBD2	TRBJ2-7	TGTGCCAGCAGCTTCTCCTACGGGAGGGACTACGAGCAGTACTTC	CASSFSYGRDYEQYF
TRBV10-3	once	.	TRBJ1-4	TGTGCCATCAGTGAGGGGTCAGTGGTAAATAATGAAAAACTGTTTTTT	CAISEGSVVNNEKLFF
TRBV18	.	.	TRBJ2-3	TGTGCCAGCTCACCGTTCCGCGGGGCGAGCACAGATACGCAGTATTTT	CASSPFRGASTDTQYF
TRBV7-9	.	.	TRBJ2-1	TGTGCCAGCAGCTTTACTAGGTCCTACAATGAGCAGTTCTTC	CASSFTRSYNEQFF
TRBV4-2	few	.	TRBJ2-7	TGTGCCAGCAGCCAAGATCCTCAGCACTCCTACGAGCAGTACTTC	CASSQDPQHSYEQYF
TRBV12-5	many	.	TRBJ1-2	TGTGCTAGTGGTTTGGAGCCGTTTGCTCTCTACACCTTC	CASGLEPFALYTF
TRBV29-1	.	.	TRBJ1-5	TGCAGCGTTTCGAGAACCGGCAGTAGTTATGAGCCCCAGCATTTT	CSVSRTGSSYEPQHF
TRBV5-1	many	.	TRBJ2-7	TGTGCCAGCAGCTTGACAGCTTACGAGCAGTACTTC	CASSLTAYEQYF
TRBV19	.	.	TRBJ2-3	TGTGCCAGTATCGACACAGGTACGCAGTATTTT	CASIDTGTQYF
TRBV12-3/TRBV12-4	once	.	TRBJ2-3	TGTGCCAGCAGTTTGACGGGAAACGGGTTGAGCACAGATACGCAGTATTTT	CASSLTGNGLSTDTQYF
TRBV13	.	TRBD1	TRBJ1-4	TGTGCCAGCAGCTTTTTGACAGGGGGCGTGTTTTTT	CASSFLTGGVFF
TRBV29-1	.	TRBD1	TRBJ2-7	TGCAGCAGTAGAAGGACAGGGTCCTACGAGCAGTACTTC	CSSRRTGSYEQYF
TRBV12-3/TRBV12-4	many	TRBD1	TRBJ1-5	TGTGCCAGCAGTTTACAGGGGGTAGGCAATCAGCCCCAGCATTTT	CASSLQGVGNQPQHF